This T cell receptor (beta chain) was captured in a study of monozygotic twins with inflammatory bowel disease. Whole-study findings and limits: Differences in immunosuppressive treatment may have been a source of added variability in patient repertoires.

Each UMI harboured a 6-nucleotide sample barcode and was appended via template switching. Both TCRalpha and TCRbeta cDNA were subjected to two nested PCRs lasting about 16 and 10 cycles. After re-calling the 5' RACE reads, TCRdb lists one entry per CDR3 protein, DNA absent. This sample's table reports fewer than 400,000 distinct CDR3 sequences. The blood volume drawn from each donor was roughly 2.7 ml. The CDR3 covers 16 residues. Per the germline V gene, CDR1 is SGHTA and CDR2 is FQGNSA. On this clonotype: The target antigen is unknown.

The chain uses TRBV7-2 and TRBJ2-1; TCRdb picks TRBD1, but there is no DNA to check that call. The source material was blood. This receptor was identified in a human donor with ulcerative colitis or Crohn's disease, or a healthy co-twin of an affected twin (not recorded which). This CDR3 is CASSLRGGGGYNEQFF.